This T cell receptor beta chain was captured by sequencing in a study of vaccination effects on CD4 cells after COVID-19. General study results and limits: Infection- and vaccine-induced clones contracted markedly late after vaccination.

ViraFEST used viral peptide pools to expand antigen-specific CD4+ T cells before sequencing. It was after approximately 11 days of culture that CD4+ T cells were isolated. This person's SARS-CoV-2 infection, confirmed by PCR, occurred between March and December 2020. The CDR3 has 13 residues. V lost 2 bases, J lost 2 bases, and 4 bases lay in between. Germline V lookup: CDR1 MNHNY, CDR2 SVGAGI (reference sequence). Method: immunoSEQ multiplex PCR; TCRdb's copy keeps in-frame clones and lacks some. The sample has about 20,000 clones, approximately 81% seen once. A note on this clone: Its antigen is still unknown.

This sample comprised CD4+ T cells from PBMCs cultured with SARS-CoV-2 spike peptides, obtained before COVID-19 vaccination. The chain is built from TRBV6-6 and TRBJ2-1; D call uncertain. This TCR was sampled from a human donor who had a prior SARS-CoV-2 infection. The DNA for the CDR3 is TGTGCCAGCAGTTACGGGACCTACAATGAGCAGTTCTTC. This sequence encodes CASSYGTYNEQFF.